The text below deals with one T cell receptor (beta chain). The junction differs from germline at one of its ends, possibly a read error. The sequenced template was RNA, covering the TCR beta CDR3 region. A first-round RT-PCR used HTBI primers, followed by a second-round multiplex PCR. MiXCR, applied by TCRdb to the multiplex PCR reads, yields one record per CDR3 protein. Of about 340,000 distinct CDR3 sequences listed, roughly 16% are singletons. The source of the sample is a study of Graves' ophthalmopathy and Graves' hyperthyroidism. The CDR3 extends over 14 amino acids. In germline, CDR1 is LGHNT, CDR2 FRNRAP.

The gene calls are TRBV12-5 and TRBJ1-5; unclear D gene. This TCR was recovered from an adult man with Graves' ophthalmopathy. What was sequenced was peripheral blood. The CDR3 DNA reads TGTGCTAGCCAACCTGGCGGTAGCAATCAGCCCCAGCTTTTT. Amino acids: CASQPGGSNQPQLF.